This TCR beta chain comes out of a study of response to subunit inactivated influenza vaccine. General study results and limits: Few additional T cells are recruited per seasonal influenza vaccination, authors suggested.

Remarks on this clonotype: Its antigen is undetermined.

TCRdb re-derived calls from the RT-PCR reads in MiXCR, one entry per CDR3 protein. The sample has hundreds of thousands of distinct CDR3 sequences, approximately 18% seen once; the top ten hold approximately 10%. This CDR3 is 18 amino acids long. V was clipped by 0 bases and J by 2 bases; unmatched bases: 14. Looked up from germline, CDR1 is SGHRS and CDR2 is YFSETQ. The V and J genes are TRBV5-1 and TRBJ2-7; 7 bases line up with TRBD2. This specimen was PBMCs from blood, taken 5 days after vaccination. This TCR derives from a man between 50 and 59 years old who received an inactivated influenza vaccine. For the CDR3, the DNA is TGCGCCAGCAGCTTGGCCGGGCCCCGGGAGGACCACCCCTACGAGCAGTACTTC. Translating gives CASSLAGPREDHPYEQYF.